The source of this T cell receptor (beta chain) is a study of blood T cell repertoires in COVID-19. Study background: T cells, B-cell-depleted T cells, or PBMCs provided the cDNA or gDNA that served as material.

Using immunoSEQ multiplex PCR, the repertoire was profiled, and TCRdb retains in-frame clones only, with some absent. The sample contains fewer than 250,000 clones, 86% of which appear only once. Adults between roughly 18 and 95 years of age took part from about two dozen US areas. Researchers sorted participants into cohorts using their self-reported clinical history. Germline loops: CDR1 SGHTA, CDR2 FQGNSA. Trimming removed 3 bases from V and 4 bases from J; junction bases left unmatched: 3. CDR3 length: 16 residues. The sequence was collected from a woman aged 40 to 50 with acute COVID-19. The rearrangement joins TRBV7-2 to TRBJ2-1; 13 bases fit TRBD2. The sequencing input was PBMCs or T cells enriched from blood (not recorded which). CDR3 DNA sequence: TGTGCCAGCAGCTTGGAGACTAGCGGGAGGTACAATGAGCAGTTCTTC. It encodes CASSLETSGRYNEQFF.